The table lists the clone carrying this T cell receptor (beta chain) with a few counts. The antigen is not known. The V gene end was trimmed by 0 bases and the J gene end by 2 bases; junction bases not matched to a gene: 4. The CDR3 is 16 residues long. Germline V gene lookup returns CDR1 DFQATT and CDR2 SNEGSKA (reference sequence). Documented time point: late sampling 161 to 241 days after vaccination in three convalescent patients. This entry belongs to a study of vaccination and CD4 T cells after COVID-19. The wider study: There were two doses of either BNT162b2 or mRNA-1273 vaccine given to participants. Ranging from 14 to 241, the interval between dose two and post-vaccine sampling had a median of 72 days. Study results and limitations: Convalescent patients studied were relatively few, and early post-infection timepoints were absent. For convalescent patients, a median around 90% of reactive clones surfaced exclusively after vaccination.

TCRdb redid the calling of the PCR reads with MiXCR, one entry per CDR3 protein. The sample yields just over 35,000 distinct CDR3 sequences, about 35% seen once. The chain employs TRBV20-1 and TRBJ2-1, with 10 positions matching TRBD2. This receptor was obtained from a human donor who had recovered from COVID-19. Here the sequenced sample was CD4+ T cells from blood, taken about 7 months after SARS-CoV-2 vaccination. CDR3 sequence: CSARDWSGRAYNEQFF. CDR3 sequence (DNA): TGCAGTGCTAGAGATTGGAGCGGGAGGGCCTACAATGAGCAGTTCTTC.